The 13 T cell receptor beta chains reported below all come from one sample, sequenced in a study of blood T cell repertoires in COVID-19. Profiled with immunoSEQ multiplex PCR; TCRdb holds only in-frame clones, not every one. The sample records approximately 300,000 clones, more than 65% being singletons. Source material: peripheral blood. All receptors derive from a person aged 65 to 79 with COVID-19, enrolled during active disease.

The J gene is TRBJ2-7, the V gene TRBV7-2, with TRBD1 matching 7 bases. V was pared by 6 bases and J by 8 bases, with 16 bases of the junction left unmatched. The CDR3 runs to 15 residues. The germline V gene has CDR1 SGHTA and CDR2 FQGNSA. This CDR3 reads CASSATTGQLIKQYF. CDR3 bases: TGTGCCAGCAGTGCAACTACGGGACAGCTTATAAAGCAGTACTTC.

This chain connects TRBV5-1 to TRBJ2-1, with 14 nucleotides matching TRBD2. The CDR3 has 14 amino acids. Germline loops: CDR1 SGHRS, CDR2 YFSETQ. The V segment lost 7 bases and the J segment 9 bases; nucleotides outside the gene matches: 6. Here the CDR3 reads CASQGLAGVSEQFF. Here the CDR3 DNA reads TGCGCCAGCCAGGGACTAGCGGGAGTTAGTGAGCAGTTCTTC.

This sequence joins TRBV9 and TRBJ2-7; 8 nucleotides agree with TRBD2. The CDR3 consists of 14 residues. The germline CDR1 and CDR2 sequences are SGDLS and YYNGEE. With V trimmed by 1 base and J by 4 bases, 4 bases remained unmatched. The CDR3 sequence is CASSVSGGEYEQYF. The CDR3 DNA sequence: TGTGCCAGCAGCGTAAGCGGGGGAGAGTACGAGCAGTACTTC.

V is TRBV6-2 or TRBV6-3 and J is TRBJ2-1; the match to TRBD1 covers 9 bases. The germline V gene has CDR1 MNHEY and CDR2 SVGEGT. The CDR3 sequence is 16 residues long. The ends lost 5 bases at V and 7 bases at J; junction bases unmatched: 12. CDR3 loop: CASSPRDRVLRNEQFF. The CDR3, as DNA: TGTGCCAGCAGTCCCCGGGACAGGGTGTTGCGGAATGAGCAGTTCTTC.

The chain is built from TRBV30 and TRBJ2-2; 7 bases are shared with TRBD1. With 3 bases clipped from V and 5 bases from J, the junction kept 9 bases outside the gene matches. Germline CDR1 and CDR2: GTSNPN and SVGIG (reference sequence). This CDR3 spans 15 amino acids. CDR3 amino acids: CAWSLTGMGTGELFF. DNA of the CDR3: TGTGCCTGGAGCCTGACAGGGATGGGTACCGGGGAGCTGTTTTTT.

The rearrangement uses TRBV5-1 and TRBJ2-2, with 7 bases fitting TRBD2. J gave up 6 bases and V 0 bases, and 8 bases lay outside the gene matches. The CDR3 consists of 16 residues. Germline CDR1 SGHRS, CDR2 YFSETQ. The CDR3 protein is CASSLDGGRGAGELFF. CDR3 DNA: TGCGCCAGCAGCTTGGACGGCGGGAGAGGTGCCGGGGAGCTGTTTTTT.

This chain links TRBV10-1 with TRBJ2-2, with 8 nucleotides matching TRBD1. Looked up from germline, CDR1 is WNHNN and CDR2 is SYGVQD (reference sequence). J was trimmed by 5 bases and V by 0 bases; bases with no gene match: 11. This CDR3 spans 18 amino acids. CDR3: CASSESWTGYDFTGELFF. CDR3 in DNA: TGCGCCAGCAGTGAGTCGTGGACAGGGTATGATTTTACCGGGGAGCTGTTTTTT.

The CDR3 spells CASGLLGLAGSSYEQYF. The CDR3 nucleotides read TGTGCCAGCGGATTGCTGGGACTAGCGGGAAGCTCCTACGAGCAGTACTTC. The chain links TRBV27 to TRBJ2-7; TRBD2 matches 13 bases. CDR1 and CDR2 (germline): MNHEY, SMNVEV (reference sequence). The CDR3 has 17 amino acids. After removal of 8 bases from V and 0 bases from J, the junction contained 10 bases not matched to a gene.

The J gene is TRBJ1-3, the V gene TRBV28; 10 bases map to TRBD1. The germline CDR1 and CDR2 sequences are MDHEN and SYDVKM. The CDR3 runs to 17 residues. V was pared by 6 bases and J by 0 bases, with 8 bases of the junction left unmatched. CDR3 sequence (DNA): TGTGCCAGCAGCGGGACAGGGGTCCTCTTCTCTGGAAACACCATATATTTT. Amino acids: CASSGTGVLFSGNTIYF.

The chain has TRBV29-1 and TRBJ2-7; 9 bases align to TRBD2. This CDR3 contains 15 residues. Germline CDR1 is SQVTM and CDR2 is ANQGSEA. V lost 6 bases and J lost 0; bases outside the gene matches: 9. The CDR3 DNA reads TGCAGCGTCCCCAAGGCGGGAGGGAGCTCCTACGAGCAGTACTTC. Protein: CSVPKAGGSSYEQYF.

The CDR3: CASSLRQDKSQAFF. CDR3 nucleotides: TGCGCCAGCAGCTTGAGGCAGGATAAGTCCCAAGCTTTCTTT. The chain joins TRBV5-1 to TRBJ1-1; D not certain. The CDR3 consists of 14 residues. CDR1 is SGHRS and CDR2 is YFSETQ in the germline V gene. The V end was cut by 1 base, the J end by 9 bases, with 16 bases between.

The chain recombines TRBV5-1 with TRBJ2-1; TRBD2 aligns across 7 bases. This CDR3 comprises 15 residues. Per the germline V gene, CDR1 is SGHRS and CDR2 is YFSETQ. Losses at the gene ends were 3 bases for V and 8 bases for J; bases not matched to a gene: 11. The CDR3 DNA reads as TGCGCCAGCAGCTCGGGGGGAGTAGCCCAGGATGAGCAGTTCTTC. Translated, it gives CASSSGGVAQDEQFF. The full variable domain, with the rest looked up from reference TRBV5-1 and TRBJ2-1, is KAGVTQTPRYLIKTRGQQVTLSCSPISGHRSVSWYQQTPGQGLQFLFEYFSETQRNKGNFPGRFSGRQFSNSRSEMNVSTLELGDSALYLCASSSGGVAQDEQFFGPGTRLTVL.

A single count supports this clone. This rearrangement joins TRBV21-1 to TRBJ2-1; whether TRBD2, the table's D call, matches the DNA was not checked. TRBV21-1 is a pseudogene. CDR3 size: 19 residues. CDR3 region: CASSARDRRRLGGYNEQFF. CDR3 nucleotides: TGTGCCAGCAGCGCAAGAGACAGAAGAAGACTAGGCGGTTACAATGAGCAGTTCTTC.